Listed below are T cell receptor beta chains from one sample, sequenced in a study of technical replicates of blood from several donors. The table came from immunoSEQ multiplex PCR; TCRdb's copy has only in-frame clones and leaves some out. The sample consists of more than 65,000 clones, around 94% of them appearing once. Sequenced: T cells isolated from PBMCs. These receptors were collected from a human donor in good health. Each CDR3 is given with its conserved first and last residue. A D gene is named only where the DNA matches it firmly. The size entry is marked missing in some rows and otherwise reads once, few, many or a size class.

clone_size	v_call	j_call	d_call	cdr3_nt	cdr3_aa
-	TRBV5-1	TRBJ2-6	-	TGCGCCAGCAGCTTGGAAGGGCCAGGGCATCCTGGGGCCAACGTCCTGACTTTC	CASSLEGPGHPGANVLTF
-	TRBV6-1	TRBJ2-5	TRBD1	TGTGCCAGCACTACGGGGGGACAGGGCGAGACCCAGTACTTC	CASTTGGQGETQYF
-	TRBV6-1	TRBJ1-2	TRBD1	TGTGCCAGCAGTGAGGGTCTCGGGACAGATGGCTACACCTTC	CASSEGLGTDGYTF
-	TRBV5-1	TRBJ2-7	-	TGCGCCAGCAGCTTGGCCGGGGTCCCCTACGAGCAGTACTTC	CASSLAGVPYEQYF
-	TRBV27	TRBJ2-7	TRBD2	TGTGCCAGCAGTTTATTCGCTAGCGGGAGCTCCTACGAGCAGTACTTC	CASSLFASGSSYEQYF
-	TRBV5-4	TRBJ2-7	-	TGTGCCAGCAGCTTGGCCTCGGCGGGACCCTACGAGCAGTACTTC	CASSLASAGPYEQYF
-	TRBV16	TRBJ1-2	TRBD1	TGTGCCAGCAGCCAATCGAAGGGGGCAGGGGATTTGTATGGCTACACCTTC	CASSQSKGAGDLYGYTF
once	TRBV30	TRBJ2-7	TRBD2	TGTGCCTGGGGACTAACTAGCGGGGGGGCGATGCAGTACTTC	CAWGLTSGGAMQYF
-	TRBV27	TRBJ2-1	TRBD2	TGTGCCAGCAGTTTATTTTCTAGCGGACCCTCCTACAATGAGCAGTTCTTC	CASSLFSSGPSYNEQFF
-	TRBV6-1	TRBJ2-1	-	TGTGCCAGCAGTGGTCCCGGGACCTACAATGAGCAGTTCTTC	CASSGPGTYNEQFF
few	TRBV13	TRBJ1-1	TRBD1	TGTGCCAGCAGCTCAGGGACAGCGCTCCAAGAAGCTTTCTTT	CASSSGTALQEAFF
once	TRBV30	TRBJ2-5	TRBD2	TGTGCCTGGAGCCGTACGTGGGCAGGGAGGTCGACTAGCGGGGGGCTCAACCAAGAGACCCAGTACTTC	CAWSRTWAGRSTSGGLNQETQYF
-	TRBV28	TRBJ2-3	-	TGTGCCAGCAGTGCGGCGGAAACAAGCACAGATACGCAGTATTTT	CASSAAETSTDTQYF
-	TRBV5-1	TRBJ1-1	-	TGCGCCAGCAGCTTGGCAGGGGCCACTGAAGCTTTCTTT	CASSLAGATEAFF
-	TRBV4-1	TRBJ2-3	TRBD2	TGCGCCAGCAGCCAAGTCCTCTTGTTCATGACTAGCGGTAACACAGATACGCAGTATTTT	CASSQVLLFMTSGNTDTQYF
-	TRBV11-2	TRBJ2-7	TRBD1	TGTGCCAGCAGCTATCAACCCGGTACAGGGGCCCAGCAGGAGCAGTACTTC	CASSYQPGTGAQQEQYF
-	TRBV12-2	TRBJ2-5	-	TGTGCAAGTCGCTTAGCGACTAGCGGGGGAAATAAAGAGACCCAGTACTTC	CASRLATSGGNKETQYF
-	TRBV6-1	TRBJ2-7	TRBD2	TGTGCCAGCAGTGAGTACGGGAGCGGGGACTCCTACGAGCAGTACTTC	CASSEYGSGDSYEQYF
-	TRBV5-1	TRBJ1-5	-	TGCGCCAGCAGCTTGGGCGGTAGCAATCAGCCCCAGCATTTT	CASSLGGSNQPQHF
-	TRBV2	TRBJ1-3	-	TGTGCCAGCAGTGAAGCAACGTTGGGGGCAGGTGGAAACACCATATATTTT	CASSEATLGAGGNTIYF
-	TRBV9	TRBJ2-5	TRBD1	TGTGCCAGCAGCCACAGCCAAGGACAGGCGTTGGCCCAGTACTTC	CASSHSQGQALAQYF
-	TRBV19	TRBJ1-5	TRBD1	TGTGCCAGTAGCCATCCGGGACAGGGGAGCAATCAGCCCCAGCATTTT	CASSHPGQGSNQPQHF
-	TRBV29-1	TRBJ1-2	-	TGCAGCGTTGCCCTTAACTATGGCTACACCTTC	CSVALNYGYTF
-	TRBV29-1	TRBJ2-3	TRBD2	TGCAGCGTTGAAATGACTAGCGGGAGGCTGGATACGCAGTATTTT	CSVEMTSGRLDTQYF
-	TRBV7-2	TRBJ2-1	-	TGTGCCAGCAGCCCGCCACAGGGCTATGAGCAGTTCTTC	CASSPPQGYEQFF
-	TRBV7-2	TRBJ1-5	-	TGTGCCAGCAGCTTAGTGACAGGAGATCAGCCCCAGCATTTT	CASSLVTGDQPQHF